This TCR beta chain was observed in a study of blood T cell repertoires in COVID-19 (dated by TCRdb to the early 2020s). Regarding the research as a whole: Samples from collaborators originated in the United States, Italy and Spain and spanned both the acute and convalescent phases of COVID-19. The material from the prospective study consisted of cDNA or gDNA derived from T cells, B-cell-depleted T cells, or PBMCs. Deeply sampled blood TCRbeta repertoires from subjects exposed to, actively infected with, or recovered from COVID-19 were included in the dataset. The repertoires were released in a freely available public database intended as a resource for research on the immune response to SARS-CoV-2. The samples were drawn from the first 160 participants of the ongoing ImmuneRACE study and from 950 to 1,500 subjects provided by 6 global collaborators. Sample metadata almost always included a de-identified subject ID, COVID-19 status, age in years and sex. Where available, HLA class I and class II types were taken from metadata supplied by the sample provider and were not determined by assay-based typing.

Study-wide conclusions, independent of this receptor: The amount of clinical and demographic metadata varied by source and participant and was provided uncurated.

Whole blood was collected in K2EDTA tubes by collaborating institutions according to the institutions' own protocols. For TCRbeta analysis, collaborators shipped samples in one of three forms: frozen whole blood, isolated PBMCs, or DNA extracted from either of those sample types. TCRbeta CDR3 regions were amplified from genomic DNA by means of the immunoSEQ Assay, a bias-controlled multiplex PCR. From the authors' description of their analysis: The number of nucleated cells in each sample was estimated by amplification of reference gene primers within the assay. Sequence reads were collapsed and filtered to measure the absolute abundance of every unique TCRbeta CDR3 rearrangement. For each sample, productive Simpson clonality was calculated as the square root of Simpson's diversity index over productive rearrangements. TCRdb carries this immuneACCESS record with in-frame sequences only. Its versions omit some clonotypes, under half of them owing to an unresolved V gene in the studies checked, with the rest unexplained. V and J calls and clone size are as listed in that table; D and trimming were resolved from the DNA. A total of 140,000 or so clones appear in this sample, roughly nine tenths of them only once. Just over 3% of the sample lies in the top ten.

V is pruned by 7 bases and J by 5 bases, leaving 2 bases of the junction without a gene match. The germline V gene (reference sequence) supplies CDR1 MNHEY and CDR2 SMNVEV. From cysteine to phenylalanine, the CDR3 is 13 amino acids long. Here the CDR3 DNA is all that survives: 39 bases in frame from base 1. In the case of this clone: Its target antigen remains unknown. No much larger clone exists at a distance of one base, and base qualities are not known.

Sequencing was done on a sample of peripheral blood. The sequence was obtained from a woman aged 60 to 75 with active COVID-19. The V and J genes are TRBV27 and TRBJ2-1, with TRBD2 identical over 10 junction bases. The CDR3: CASTSGRNNEQFF. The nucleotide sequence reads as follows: TGTGCCAGCACTAGCGGGAGAAACAATGAGCAGTTCTTC.